These 12 T cell receptor beta chains were all obtained from the same sample, sequenced in a study of shared clonotypes between healthy human individuals. The method was immunoSEQ multiplex PCR; TCRdb's version includes in-frame clones alone and lacks a portion of them. The data show 2 million to 2.5 million clones, 85% to 95% seen once. The material sequenced was naive CD4+ T cells sorted from blood. Subset defined: CD45RA+ positively selected. Every receptor here comes from a man aged 18 to 29 in good health.

V is TRBV5-6 and J is TRBJ1-4; TRBD1 matches 9 bases. The CDR3 is 16 amino acids. Trimming removed 4 bases from V and 7 bases from J; junction bases left unmatched: 11. Germline V gives CDR1 SGHDT, CDR2 YYEEEE. This chain's CDR3 is CASSQTITGGSEKLFF. The CDR3 region has the DNA TGTGCCAGCAGCCAAACGATTACAGGGGGCAGTGAAAAACTGTTTTTT.

As for this clone: In the same sample, other DNA sequences code for this CDR3. The rearrangement links TRBV5-1 to TRBJ2-1; D perhaps matches TRBD1 (6 bases). The CDR3 runs 12 residues. Trimming shortened V by 2 bases and J by 7 bases, and 7 bases separated the two germline ends. Germline CDR1 reads SGHRS; CDR2 reads YFSETQ. CDR3 region: CASSFQGNEQFF. CDR3 nucleotide sequence: TGCGCCAGCAGCTTTCAGGGGAATGAGCAGTTCTTC.

With respect to this clone: This same CDR3 is encoded by further DNA sequences in the sample. The J gene is TRBJ2-2, the V gene TRBV5-1, with TRBD2 matching over 8 bases. V shed 5 bases, J shed 4 bases, and the junction held 7 bases outside the gene matches. CDR1 and CDR2 from the germline V gene are SGHRS and YFSETQ. This CDR3 has 15 residues. This CDR3 reads CASSSLAGGTGELFF. The DNA for the CDR3 is TGCGCCAGCAGTTCCCTGGCGGGGGGCACCGGGGAGCTGTTTTTT.

This chain connects TRBV4-1 to TRBJ1-2, with D possibly matching TRBD1 (5 bases). Germline lookup yields CDR1 MGHRA and CDR2 YSYEKL. The length of the CDR3 is 15 residues. Deletions cut 0 bases from V and 8 bases from J, with 16 bases between. CDR3 sequence reads: CASSQDPRGFRGYTF. The DNA for the CDR3 is TGCGCCAGCAGCCAAGATCCTCGGGGGTTTCGGGGCTACACCTTC.

The chain has TRBV6-6 and TRBJ2-5, with unresolved D. The CDR3 extends over 11 amino acids. The germline V gene encodes CDR1 MNHNY and CDR2 SVGAGI (reference sequence). V shed 5 bases and J shed 5 bases, with 6 bases lying between them. The CDR3 sequence: CASSRMETQYF. The CDR3 DNA follows: TGTGCCAGCAGTCGGATGGAGACCCAGTACTTC.

Comment on this clone: Additional DNA sequences in this sample encode the identical CDR3. The chain carries TRBV7-9 and TRBJ1-1; a possible D gene is TRBD1 (6 bases). CDR3 length: 14 amino acids. V was pared by 4 bases and J by 0 bases, with 9 bases between. The germline CDR1 and CDR2 sequences are SEHNR and FQNEAQ (reference sequence). The CDR3 loop reads CASSSQGMNTEAFF. The DNA for the CDR3 is TGTGCCAGCAGCTCACAGGGTATGAACACTGAAGCTTTCTTT.

The chain combines TRBV30 with TRBJ2-3; D gene ambiguous. The CDR3 contains 14 residues. Germline loops: CDR1 GTSNPN, CDR2 SVGIG (reference sequence). Trimming removed 8 bases at V and 1 base at J, with 16 bases between. DNA of the CDR3: TGTGCCACCAAAGTGGGTATCGGCACAGATACGCAGTATTTT. Protein sequence: CATKVGIGTDTQYF.

The rearrangement links TRBV7-9 to TRBJ2-5, with 7 bases fitting TRBD2. Germline CDR1 is SEHNR and CDR2 is FQNEAQ (reference sequence). Trimming at V came to 7 bases and at J to 4 bases, leaving 9 bases not matched to a gene. This CDR3 has 14 amino acids. DNA for the CDR3: TGTGCCAGCACCCAGGGAGGGTTGATAGAGACCCAGTACTTC. Its translation is CASTQGGLIETQYF.

The V and J genes are TRBV5-4 and TRBJ2-2; 9 nucleotides align to TRBD1. This CDR3 has 17 amino acids. The germline gives CDR1 SGHNT, CDR2 YYREEE (reference sequence). Trimming at V came to 2 bases and at J to 1 base, leaving 6 bases not matched to a gene. CDR3 DNA sequence: TGTGCCAGCAGCTTCAGATTGGGACAGGGGAACACCGGGGAGCTGTTTTTT. Amino acids: CASSFRLGQGNTGELFF.

This rearrangement joins TRBV11-2 to TRBJ2-2, with D perhaps TRBD2 (6 bases). The CDR3 totals 14 residues. Per germline, CDR1 SGHAT and CDR2 FQNNGV. The ends were cut back, 5 bases at V and 5 bases at J, with 12 bases in the middle. The CDR3 loop reads CASSPGGGTGELFF. The CDR3, as DNA: TGTGCCAGCAGCCCCGGGGGTGGGACCGGGGAGCTGTTTTTT.

The V gene is TRBV29-1, the J gene TRBJ2-3; D is unclear. CDR3 size: 14 residues. Trimming stripped 4 bases from V and 2 bases from J, with 13 bases between. CDR1 SQVTM and CDR2 ANQGSEA come from the germline V gene. This chain's CDR3 is CSVARETYTDTQYF. The CDR3 bases are TGCAGCGTTGCAAGGGAAACCTACACAGATACGCAGTATTTT.

A single count supports this clone. This sequence joins TRBV25-1 and TRBJ1-4, with unresolved D. The V gene's germline CDR1 is MGHDK and CDR2 SYGVNS. Trimming removed 2 bases at V and 7 bases at J, with 14 bases between. There are 15 residues in the CDR3. DNA of the CDR3: TGTGCCAGCAGTGAAACCCGAGGGTCTAGTGAAAAACTGTTTTTT. Amino acid sequence: CASSETRGSSEKLFF.